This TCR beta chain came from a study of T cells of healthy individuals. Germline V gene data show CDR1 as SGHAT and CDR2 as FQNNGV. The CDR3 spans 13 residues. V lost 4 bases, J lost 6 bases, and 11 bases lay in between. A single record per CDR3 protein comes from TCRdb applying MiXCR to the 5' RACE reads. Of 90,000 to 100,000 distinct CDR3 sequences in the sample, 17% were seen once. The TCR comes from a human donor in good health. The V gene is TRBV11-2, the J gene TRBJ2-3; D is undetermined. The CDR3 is CASSSPPPDTQYF. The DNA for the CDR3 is TGTGCCAGCAGCTCCCCCCCACCGGATACGCAGTATTTT.